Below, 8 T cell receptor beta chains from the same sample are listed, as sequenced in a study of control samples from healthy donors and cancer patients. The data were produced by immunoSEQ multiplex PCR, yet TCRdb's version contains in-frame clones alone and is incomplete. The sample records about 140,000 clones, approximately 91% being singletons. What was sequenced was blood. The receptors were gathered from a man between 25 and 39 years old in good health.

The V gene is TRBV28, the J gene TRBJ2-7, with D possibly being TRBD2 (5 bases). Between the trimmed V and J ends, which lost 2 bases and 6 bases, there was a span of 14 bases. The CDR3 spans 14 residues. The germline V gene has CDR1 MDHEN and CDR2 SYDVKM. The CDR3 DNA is TGTGCCAGCAGTTTAGAAGCGGTTTGGGGCGAGCAGTACTTC. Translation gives CASSLEAVWGEQYF.

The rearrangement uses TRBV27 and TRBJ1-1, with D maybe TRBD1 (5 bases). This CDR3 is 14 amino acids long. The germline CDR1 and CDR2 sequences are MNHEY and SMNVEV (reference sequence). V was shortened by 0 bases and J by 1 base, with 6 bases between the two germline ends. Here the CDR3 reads CASSLSGGNTEAFF. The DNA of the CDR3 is TGTGCCAGCAGTTTATCCGGGGGGAACACTGAAGCTTTCTTT.

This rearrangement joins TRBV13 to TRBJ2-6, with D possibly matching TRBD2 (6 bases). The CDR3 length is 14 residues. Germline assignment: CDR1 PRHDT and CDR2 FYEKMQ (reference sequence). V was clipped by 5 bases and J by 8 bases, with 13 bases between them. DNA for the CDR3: TGTGCCAGCAGCCCTGGAGGGGTGTCCAACGTCCTGACTTTC. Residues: CASSPGGVSNVLTF.

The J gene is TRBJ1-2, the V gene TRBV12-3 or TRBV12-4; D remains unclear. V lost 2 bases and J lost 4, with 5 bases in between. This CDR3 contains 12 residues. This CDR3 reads CASSLHVYGYTF. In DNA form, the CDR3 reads TGTGCCAGCAGTTTACACGTCTATGGCTACACCTTC.

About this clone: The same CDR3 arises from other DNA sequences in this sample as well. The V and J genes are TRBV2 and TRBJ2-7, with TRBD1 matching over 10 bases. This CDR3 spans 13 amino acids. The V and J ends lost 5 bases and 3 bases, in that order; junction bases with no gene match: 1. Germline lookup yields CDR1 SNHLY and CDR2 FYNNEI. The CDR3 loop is CASSRDRGYEQYF. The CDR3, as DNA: TGTGCCAGCAGTAGGGACAGGGGCTACGAGCAGTACTTC. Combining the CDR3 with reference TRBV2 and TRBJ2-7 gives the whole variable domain EPEVTQTPSHQVTQMGQEVILRCVPISNHLYFYWYRQILGQKVEFLVSFYNNEISEKSEIFDDQFSVERPDGSNFTLKIRSTKLEDSAMYFCASSRDRGYEQYFGPGTRLTVT.

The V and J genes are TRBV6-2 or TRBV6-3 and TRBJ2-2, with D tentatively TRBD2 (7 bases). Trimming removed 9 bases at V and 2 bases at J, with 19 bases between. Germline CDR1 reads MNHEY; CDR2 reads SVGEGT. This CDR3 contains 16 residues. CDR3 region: CASSASGGTNTGELFF. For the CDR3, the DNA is TGTGCCAGTAGCGCCTCGGGGGGCACTAACACCGGGGAGCTGTTTTTT.

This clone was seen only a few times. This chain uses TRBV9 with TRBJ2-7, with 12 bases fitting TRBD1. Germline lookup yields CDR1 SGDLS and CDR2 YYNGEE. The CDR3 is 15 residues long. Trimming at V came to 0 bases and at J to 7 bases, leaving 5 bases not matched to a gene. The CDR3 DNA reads TGTGCCAGCAGCGTAGAGGGACAGGGGGCGCGGGAGCAGTACTTC. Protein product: CASSVEGQGAREQYF.

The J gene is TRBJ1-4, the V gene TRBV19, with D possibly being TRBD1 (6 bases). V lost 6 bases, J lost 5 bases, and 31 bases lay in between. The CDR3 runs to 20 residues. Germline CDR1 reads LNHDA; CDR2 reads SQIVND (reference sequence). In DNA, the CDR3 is TGTGCCAGTAGGACATGGATCGGCAACAGGGAGGGAGGGATGAATGAAAAACTGTTTTTT. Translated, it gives CASRTWIGNREGGMNEKLFF.